The 2 T cell receptor beta chains reported below all come from one sample, sequenced in a study of cytomegalovirus exposure and HLA in healthy donors. Use of 60 Vbeta and 13 Jbeta primers characterized the PCR. Here immunoSEQ multiplex PCR was the method, and the copy in TCRdb shows in-frame clones only, minus some. The sample yields over 110,000 clones, 75% to 85% seen once. The sequencing sample was made of PBMCs. Receptors originate from a middle-aged woman in good health and CMV-seropositive.

The chain carries TRBV6-6 and TRBJ2-5, with a tentative D call TRBD1 (6 bases). The J call is doubtful: the DNA matches TRBJ2-7 better. Germline CDR1 is MNHNY and CDR2 is SVGAGI (reference sequence). The length of the CDR3 is 13 residues. The CDR3 loop is CASSHLGAHEQYF. CDR3 in DNA: TGTGCCAGCAGTCACCTGGGGGCTCACGAGCAGTACTTC.

The chain links TRBV5-1 to TRBJ2-7; tentatively, D is TRBD1 (8 bases). The germline CDR1 and CDR2 sequences are SGHRS and YFSETQ. The CDR3 runs to 15 residues. The V end lost 4 bases, the J end lost 3 bases, and 17 bases lay between the germline ends. CDR3 sequence: CASSGGAGGGYEQYF. The CDR3 DNA reads TGCGCCAGCAGCGGGGGGGCAGGGGGCGGCTACGAGCAGTACTTC. Full variable domain (missing parts from reference TRBV5-1 and TRBJ2-7): KAGVTQTPRYLIKTRGQQVTLSCSPISGHRSVSWYQQTPGQGLQFLFEYFSETQRNKGNFPGRFSGRQFSNSRSEMNVSTLELGDSALYLCASSGGAGGGYEQYFGPGTRLTVT.